This entry lists 13 T cell receptor beta chains sequenced from one sample in a study of spatial heterogeneity in lung cancer. TCRdb re-derived calls from the 5' RACE reads in MiXCR, one entry per CDR3 protein. The sample carries around 26,000 distinct CDR3 sequences, roughly 7% recorded once. The time point: sample taken at primary tumor resection. The starting material was PBMCs, obtained at surgery. These receptors were taken from a male donor with early-stage non-small cell lung cancer.

There are many counts of this clonotype. The chain uses TRBV28 and TRBJ1-5; 8 bases agree with TRBD1. The length of the CDR3 is 13 residues. The trim removed 6 bases at V and 5 bases at J, leaving 3 bases unmatched. Per the germline V gene, CDR1 is MDHEN and CDR2 is SYDVKM. The CDR3 here is CASSDRGDQPQHF. The CDR3 DNA reads as TGTGCCAGCAGCGACAGGGGAGATCAGCCCCAGCATTTT.

This clonotype was detected ten times or more. The chain couples TRBV12-3 or TRBV12-4 to TRBJ1-3; no clear D. Trimming removed 2 bases from V and 2 bases from J, with 10 bases in between. This CDR3 spans 15 amino acids. CDR3: CASSLSSVAGNTIYF. The DNA for the CDR3 is TGTGCCAGCAGTTTAAGTTCTGTGGCTGGAAACACCATATATTTT.

This clonotype was observed at least ten times. This chain connects TRBV7-9 to TRBJ1-2; no reliable D call. This CDR3 region has 13 residues. V lost 3 bases, J lost 7 bases, and 12 bases lay in between. CDR1 SEHNR and CDR2 FQNEAQ come from the germline V gene (reference sequence). The CDR3 loop reads CASSFEFSAGYTF. DNA of the CDR3: TGTGCCAGCAGCTTCGAGTTTTCGGCTGGCTACACCTTC. Complete variable domain (other parts from reference TRBV7-9 and TRBJ1-2): DTGVSQNPRHKITKRGQNVTFRCDPISEHNRLYWYRQTLGQGPEFLTYFQNEAQLEKSRLLSDRFSAERPKGSFSTLEIQRTEQGDSAMYLCASSFEFSAGYTFGSGTRLTVV.

The chain has TRBV20-1 and TRBJ1-4; D may be TRBD1 (5 bases). The CDR3 loop spans 13 amino acids. V shed 7 bases and J shed 7 bases, with 16 bases lying between them. Germline V lookup: CDR1 DFQATT, CDR2 SNEGSKA (reference sequence). CDR3 sequence (DNA): TGCAGTGGGGTTCGACGGGGCGGTGAAAAACTGTTTTTT. Translation: CSGVRRGGEKLFF.

This clonotype was seen repeatedly, ten times or more. The chain uses TRBV14 and TRBJ2-2; 8 positions match TRBD1. Trimming cost V 1 base and J 5 bases; bases outside gene matches: 3. The CDR3 extends over 15 amino acids. CDR1 is SGHDN, CDR2 FVKESK, per germline. The CDR3 DNA reads TGTGCCAGCAGCCAAGTTCAGGGGGCGACCGGGGAGCTGTTTTTT. Translating it yields CASSQVQGATGELFF.

This clonotype was seen many times. The CDR3 is CASSFIIESGEIYEQYF. CDR3 DNA sequence: TGTGCCAGCAGTTTTATTATCGAATCTGGGGAGATATACGAGCAGTACTTC. The chain combines TRBV28 with TRBJ2-7; tentative D call: TRBD2 (5 bases). Between the trimmed V and J ends, which lost 3 bases and 4 bases, there was a span of 22 bases. The CDR3 is 17 amino acids. In germline, CDR1 is MDHEN, CDR2 SYDVKM.

The CDR3 nucleotides are TGTGCCAGCAGCTTCTCCGGGAGTGAAGGGGGCGAGCAGTACTTC. Translation: CASSFSGSEGGEQYF. The rearrangement joins TRBV3-1 to TRBJ2-7; D possibly uses TRBD1 or TRBD2 (6 bases each). Trimming pared 5 bases from V and 6 bases from J, leaving 20 bases between. CDR3 length: 15 amino acids. Germline V gene lookup returns CDR1 LGHDT and CDR2 YNNKEL (reference sequence).

Ten or more counts support this clonotype. The rearrangement links TRBV13 to TRBJ1-6, with D possibly being TRBD1 (5 bases). Germline-derived CDR1 and CDR2 are PRHDT and FYEKMQ (reference sequence). V lost 0 bases and J 7 bases, leaving 22 bases between the germline ends. The CDR3 covers 19 residues. The CDR3 is CASSLGLSGGDRLNSPLHF. Here the CDR3 DNA reads TGTGCCAGCAGCTTAGGCCTAAGCGGGGGTGACCGCCTAAATTCACCCCTCCACTTT.

The CDR3 region is CASSGLAPIGNEQFF. CDR3 in DNA: TGTGCCAGCAGCGGACTAGCGCCCATAGGAAATGAGCAGTTCTTC. The chain links TRBV12-3 or TRBV12-4 to TRBJ2-1, with 9 bases fitting TRBD2. V lost 6 bases to trimming and J lost 7 bases; unmatched junction nucleotides: 10. The CDR3 has 15 residues.

This clonotype has ten or more counts. The V gene is TRBV29-1, the J gene TRBJ2-1; D is unclear. The V and J ends lost 6 bases and 0 bases respectively, with 6 bases between them. Germline V CDR1 and CDR2: SQVTM, ANQGSEA. The CDR3 sequence is 12 residues long. The CDR3 loop is CSVIGSYNEQFF. CDR3 nucleotides: TGCAGCGTGATAGGCTCCTACAATGAGCAGTTCTTC.

This clonotype was counted a few times. The chain is built from TRBV5-4 and TRBJ2-2; 11 bases fit TRBD2. The CDR3 has 17 amino acids. CDR1 is SGHNT and CDR2 is YYREEE in the germline V gene (reference sequence). The trim removed 1 base at V and 5 bases at J, leaving 7 bases unmatched. The chain's CDR3 is CASSLTSGSRRTGELFF. The CDR3 nucleotides are TGTGCCAGCAGCTTGACTAGCGGGAGCAGGCGGACCGGGGAGCTGTTTTTT.

This clonotype has at least ten counts. The chain combines TRBV28 with TRBJ2-5; 7 nucleotides match TRBD1. The germline gives CDR1 MDHEN, CDR2 SYDVKM. V lost 4 bases to trimming and J lost 0 bases; unmatched junction nucleotides: 14. The CDR3 runs to 18 residues. This CDR3 is CASSSYQQQGTHQETQYF. CDR3 coding DNA: TGTGCCAGCAGTTCCTACCAACAACAGGGGACCCACCAAGAGACCCAGTACTTC.

This clonotype came up a few times. The rearrangement joins TRBV20-1 to TRBJ2-7; D is unresolved. Between the trimmed V and J ends, which lost 3 bases and 7 bases, there was a span of 10 bases. The CDR3 contains 11 residues. The germline V gene encodes CDR1 DFQATT and CDR2 SNEGSKA (reference sequence). Here the CDR3 DNA reads TGCAGTGCTAGCCAAGGACCTGAGCAGTACGTC. Residues: CSASQGPEQYV.